The sequence of this TCR beta chain was determined in a study of T cell repertoires in aging, cancer and after chemotherapy. A mixed TRB-A/B primer pool amplified rearranged TRB by multiplex touch-down PCR. From the multiplex PCR reads, TCRdb called clonotypes with MiXCR, one entry per CDR3 protein. Among 3,000 to 3,500 distinct CDR3 sequences, about 42% were seen once, and the ten largest hold 5% to 6%. With respect to this clonotype: An end of the junction differs from the germline gene, which may be a read error.

Peripheral blood genomic DNA, not sorted cells or RNA, was the template. CDR1 and CDR2 from the germline V gene are GTSNPN and SVGIG (reference sequence). The CDR3 is 17 residues long. The sequenced sample was blood. This chain connects TRBV30 to TRBJ2-3, with no clear D. This TCR was sampled from a human donor with a solid tumor. CDR3 protein: CAWSKGQIVQITDTHYF. The CDR3 DNA reads TGTGCCTGGAGTAAGGGCCAGATCGTCCAGATCACAGATACGCATTATTTT.